Below, 32 T cell receptor beta chains from the same sample are listed, as sequenced in a study of T cell repertoires in cytomegalovirus infection. TCRdb independently ran MiXCR on the reads; one entry per CDR3 protein. The sample has about 680,000 distinct CDR3 sequences, roughly a quarter seen once. The sample was CD8+ T cells from PBMCs. These receptor sequences come from a human donor in good health (CMV status not recorded). Some clones in this sample may be carry-over from other donors' samples.

This clonotype was seen ten or more times. The J gene is TRBJ2-3, the V gene TRBV28; 11 positions match TRBD2. The J segment lost 1 base and the V segment lost 5 bases, leaving 8 bases of the junction unmatched. CDR1 is MDHEN, CDR2 SYDVKM, per germline. The CDR3 contains 17 residues. This CDR3 reads CASSVASGGTRTDTQYF. In DNA, the CDR3 is TGTGCCAGCAGTGTGGCTAGCGGGGGGACACGCACAGATACGCAGTATTTT.

This clonotype showed up many times. The genes are TRBV6-5 and TRBJ2-1; 7 bases line up with TRBD1. Trimming removed 0 bases from V and 3 bases from J; junction bases left unmatched: 5. The CDR3 is 16 residues long. Germline V gene data show CDR1 as MNHEY and CDR2 as SVGAGI. The CDR3 reads CASSYSMSGGYNEQFF. CDR3 coding DNA: TGTGCCAGCAGTTACTCGATGTCAGGGGGCTACAATGAGCAGTTCTTC.

In this sample, this clonotype turned up many times. The rearrangement uses TRBV7-6 and TRBJ2-3, with D perhaps matching TRBD1 or TRBD2 (6 bases each). The CDR3 length is 17 residues. Between the trimmed V and J ends, which lost 5 bases and 0 bases, there was a span of 18 bases. Per the germline V gene, CDR1 is SGHVS and CDR2 is FNYEAQ. In DNA, the CDR3 is TGTGCCAGCAGCCCCCCCCTAGTCGGGGGCAGCACAGATACGCAGTATTTT. Its translation: CASSPPLVGGSTDTQYF. The variable domain in full, with the rest retrieved from reference TRBV7-6 and TRBJ2-3, is GAGVSQSPRYKVTKRGQDVALRCDPISGHVSLYWYRQALGQGPEFLTYFNYEAQQDKSGLPNDRFSAERPEGSISTLTIQRTEQRDSAMYRCASSPPLVGGSTDTQYFGPGTRLTVL.

This clonotype has only a few counts. V is TRBV27 and J is TRBJ1-2; D gene unclear. Trimming removed 5 bases from V and 6 bases from J, with 10 bases in between. There are 12 residues in the CDR3. The V gene's germline CDR1 is MNHEY and CDR2 SMNVEV (reference sequence). The CDR3 bases are TGTGCCAGCAGTCGGGGTTCGGATGGCTACACCTTC. Protein sequence: CASSRGSDGYTF.

The genes are TRBV28 and TRBJ1-1; D gene unclear. Trimming left V 5 bases short and J 6 bases short, with 10 bases between. CDR1 is MDHEN and CDR2 is SYDVKM in the germline V gene. The CDR3 spans 12 residues. DNA of the CDR3: TGTGCCAGCAGTCCGGATAACGCTGAAGCTTTCTTT. It codes for CASSPDNAEAFF.

This chain joins TRBV28 and TRBJ1-6; D remains unclear. Germline V gives CDR1 MDHEN, CDR2 SYDVKM. V was clipped by 1 base and J by 4 bases, with 5 bases between them. This CDR3 is 14 amino acids long. CDR3 residues: CASSLSGYNSPLHF. The CDR3 region has the DNA TGTGCCAGCAGTTTATCCGGTTATAATTCACCCCTCCACTTT.

This clonotype appeared a few times. This chain joins TRBV19 and TRBJ2-6; D not certain. CDR1 is LNHDA, CDR2 SQIVND, per germline (reference sequence). CDR3 length: 15 amino acids. Trimming cost V 1 base and J 2 bases, with 6 bases left between them. CDR3 sequence reads: CASSIVRPGANVLTF. The CDR3 DNA reads as TGTGCCAGTAGTATAGTCAGGCCTGGGGCCAACGTCCTGACTTTC.

This clonotype was seen only a few times. V and J are TRBV5-6 and TRBJ2-7; D not certain. V lost 4 bases to trimming and J lost 3 bases, with 14 bases between them. Germline V gene sequence: CDR1 SGHDT, CDR2 YYEEEE. The CDR3 contains 14 residues. The CDR3 sequence: CASSPQDVGYEQYV. The CDR3 DNA is TGTGCCAGCAGCCCCCAGGACGTCGGCTACGAGCAGTACGTC.

This clonotype was seen repeatedly, ten times or more. The chain employs TRBV7-2 and TRBJ2-2; 8 bases line up with TRBD2. V shed 1 base and J 3 bases; nucleotides not matched to a gene: 13. The CDR3 is 19 amino acids. From germline, CDR1 is SGHTA and CDR2 FQGNSA. DNA for the CDR3: TGTGCCAGCAGCTTAGGACAAAGTACGGCGGGGGGCTACACCGGGGAGCTGTTTTTT. Protein: CASSLGQSTAGGYTGELFF.

The genes are TRBV6-5 and TRBJ2-2; D remains ambiguous. CDR1 is MNHEY and CDR2 is SVGAGI in the germline V gene. This CDR3 spans 15 amino acids. V shed 2 bases and J shed 6 bases, with 13 bases lying between them. The CDR3 coding sequence is TGTGCCAGCAGTTACCATGTTGCCGTCGCCGGGGAGCTGTTTTTT. Residues: CASSYHVAVAGELFF.

This clonotype was seen a handful of times. The chain employs TRBV6-6 and TRBJ2-7; D possibly corresponds to TRBD1 (6 bases). The CDR3 totals 15 residues. Germline V lookup: CDR1 MNHNY, CDR2 SVGAGI (reference sequence). Trimming shortened V by 2 bases and J by 3 bases, and 14 bases separated the two germline ends. In DNA form, the CDR3 reads TGTGCCAGCAGTTACGGGGCGGACAGTTACTACGAGCAGTACGTC. It specifies CASSYGADSYYEQYV.

Ten or more counts support this clonotype. V gene TRBV7-2 combines with J gene TRBJ2-2; possible D gene TRBD2, 6 bases. Germline V lookup: CDR1 SGHTA, CDR2 FQGNSA. Trimming pared 6 bases from V and 5 bases from J, leaving 10 bases between. The CDR3 has 13 residues. CDR3 residues: CASRTRRTGELFF. The DNA of the CDR3 is TGTGCCAGCAGGACTAGACGGACCGGGGAGCTGTTTTTT.

The V call is TRBV28, the J call TRBJ2-7; D tentatively reads TRBD1 or TRBD2 (5 bases each). The CDR3 sequence is 12 residues long. Germline CDR1 reads MDHEN; CDR2 reads SYDVKM. The CDR3 spells CANSHYGAEQYV. The DNA of the CDR3 is TGTGCCAACAGTCACTACGGGGCCGAACAGTACGTC.

This clonotype was seen ten or more times. The V gene is TRBV7-2, the J gene TRBJ1-1, with D possibly matching TRBD1 (5 bases). Germline V lookup: CDR1 SGHTA, CDR2 FQGNSA. V shed 8 bases and J shed 1 base, with 11 bases lying between them. The CDR3 is 13 residues long. CDR3 in amino acids: CASGGGQNTEAFF. In nucleotides, the CDR3 is TGTGCCAGCGGAGGAGGACAGAACACTGAAGCTTTCTTT.

The table lists this clonotype with a few counts. This chain joins TRBV6-5 and TRBJ1-2; D is uncertain. The CDR3 runs to 14 residues. Germline CDR1 MNHEY, CDR2 SVGAGI. V was shortened by 0 bases and J by 2 bases, with 7 bases between the two germline ends. CDR3 in DNA: TGTGCCAGCAGTTACTCCCCAGTAAACTATGGCTACACCTTC. It is translated as CASSYSPVNYGYTF.

V is TRBV6-2 or TRBV6-3 and J is TRBJ2-3; D possibly matches TRBD1 or TRBD2 (5 bases each). The CDR3 is made up of 14 amino acids. Per germline, CDR1 MNHEY and CDR2 SVGEGT. V was shortened by 5 bases and J by 0 bases, with 9 bases between the two germline ends. DNA for the CDR3: TGTGCCAGCAGTCACCGGGACAGCACAGATACGCAGTATTTT. Translated, it gives CASSHRDSTDTQYF.

The rearrangement joins TRBV29-1 to TRBJ1-2, with D possibly being TRBD1 (6 bases). The germline V and J ends were trimmed by 6 bases and 5 bases, with 16 bases remaining between them. This CDR3 has 13 amino acids. Germline V gene data show CDR1 as SQVTM and CDR2 as ANQGSEA. CDR3 protein: CSVRTASRYGYTF. The CDR3 DNA reads as TGCAGCGTGCGGACAGCTAGTCGGTATGGCTACACCTTC.

V is TRBV14 and J is TRBJ2-1; no definite D call. Trimming took off 3 bases at V and 12 bases at J, with 12 bases between the two ends. CDR1 and CDR2 (germline): SGHDN, FVKESK. The length of the CDR3 is 12 residues. The CDR3 loop is CASSHISKAQFF. In DNA form, the CDR3 reads TGTGCCAGCAGCCACATCTCGAAGGCGCAGTTCTTC.

The gene calls are TRBV29-1 and TRBJ1-1; D ambiguous. With 6 bases removed from V and 2 bases from J, the gap between germline ends came to 7 bases. Germline CDR1 SQVTM, CDR2 ANQGSEA. The CDR3 runs to 11 residues. This CDR3 is CSVRTNTEAFF. In DNA form, the CDR3 reads TGCAGCGTACGGACTAACACTGAAGCTTTCTTT.

The rearrangement joins TRBV4-1 to TRBJ2-1; D might be TRBD1 (6 bases). In germline, CDR1 is MGHRA, CDR2 YSYEKL. The CDR3 totals 13 residues. V lost 4 bases and J 7 bases, leaving 11 bases between the germline ends. CDR3 DNA sequence: TGCGCCAGCAGCCGCCCCAGGGGTAATGAGCAGTTCTTC. Translating it yields CASSRPRGNEQFF.

V and J are TRBV20-1 and TRBJ1-2; D is unresolved. The CDR3 length is 11 residues. V was clipped by 0 bases and J by 10 bases, with 9 bases between them. The germline gives CDR1 DFQATT, CDR2 SNEGSKA (reference sequence). As DNA, the CDR3 is TGCAGTGCTAGAGATCCGAAGGCCTACACCTTC. Translation: CSARDPKAYTF.

This clonotype was picked up a small number of times. This rearrangement joins TRBV12-3 or TRBV12-4 to TRBJ2-7; 7 nucleotides agree with TRBD1. The V and J ends lost 6 bases and 2 bases, in that order; junction bases with no gene match: 4. The CDR3 loop spans 13 amino acids. CDR3 nucleotides: TGTGCCAGCAGCCCCAGGGGGACCTACGAGCAGTACGTC. Encoded protein: CASSPRGTYEQYV.

With regard to this clonotype: A read error may be the cause here, since a much bigger clone is one base away. This chain connects TRBV7-9 to TRBJ2-5; 8 nucleotides agree with TRBD2. Germline-derived CDR1 and CDR2 are SEHNR and FQNEAQ (reference sequence). The CDR3 contains 15 residues. CDR3 sequence (DNA): TGTGCCAACAGCAAATTAGCGGGGCCGAAAGAGACCCAGTACTTC. Translating gives CANSKLAGPKETQYF.

There are many counts of this clonotype. The CDR3 sequence: CASSSDTQETQYF. For the CDR3, the DNA is TGTGCCAGCAGCTCGGACACCCAAGAGACCCAGTACTTC. V gene TRBV14 combines with J gene TRBJ2-5, with D possibly being TRBD1 (5 bases). Germline CDR1 SGHDN, CDR2 FVKESK. This CDR3 comprises 13 residues. V gave up 5 bases and J gave up 1 base, with 8 bases separating them.

The rearrangement uses TRBV10-3 and TRBJ1-2, with a weak D call TRBD1 (5 bases). The V and J ends lost 8 bases and 4 bases respectively, with 17 bases between them. From germline, CDR1 is ENHRY and CDR2 SYGVKD. The CDR3 length is 14 residues. DNA of the CDR3: TGTGCCATCGGGGCAGAGAATACCTTCTATGGCTACACCTTC. Translating it yields CAIGAENTFYGYTF.

This chain links TRBV28 with TRBJ1-5; TRBD1 matches 7 bases. The CDR3 loop spans 15 amino acids. V shed 3 bases and J 4 bases; nucleotides not matched to a gene: 6. Germline lookup yields CDR1 MDHEN and CDR2 SYDVKM. CDR3 DNA: TGTGCCAGCAGTTTTAGGACAGGTAGTAATCAGCCCCAGCATTTT. Its protein product is CASSFRTGSNQPQHF.

This clonotype has a handful of counts. The chain uses TRBV28 and TRBJ2-5, with D possibly TRBD1 on 5 matching bases. The V and J ends lost 6 bases and 1 base respectively, with 18 bases between them. This CDR3 has 16 amino acids. Germline V gene sequence: CDR1 MDHEN, CDR2 SYDVKM. For the CDR3, the DNA is TGTGCCAGCAGCCTAGGGCACAGGAGCTTCCAAGAGACCCAGTACTTC. As protein: CASSLGHRSFQETQYF.

CDR3 sequence: CASSWEGVDRKTNYGYTF. CDR3 bases: TGTGCCAGCAGCTGGGAGGGCGTGGACAGAAAAACCAACTATGGCTACACCTTC. This chain links TRBV5-6 with TRBJ1-2; possibly TRBD1 for D (6 bases). V lost 3 bases to trimming and J lost 2 bases, with 23 bases between them. The CDR3 is 18 residues long. Germline V gene sequence: CDR1 SGHDT, CDR2 YYEEEE.

J is TRBJ2-3 and V is TRBV6-5; D not resolved. This CDR3 contains 15 residues. Trimming left V 2 bases short and J 0 bases short, with 9 bases between. The germline CDR1 and CDR2 sequences are MNHEY and SVGAGI. The CDR3 here is CASSYRTASTDTQYF. The CDR3 coding sequence is TGTGCCAGCAGTTACCGCACCGCTAGCACAGATACGCAGTATTTT.

This clonotype showed up many times. This rearrangement joins TRBV7-2 to TRBJ2-7; D is undetermined. Germline V gives CDR1 SGHTA, CDR2 FQGNSA. The CDR3 loop spans 15 amino acids. Between the trimmed V and J ends, which lost 7 bases and 4 bases, there was a span of 20 bases. The CDR3 region has the DNA TGTGCCAGCACCTCCGGGCCTGACCTGAGTTACGAGCAGTACTTC. This sequence encodes CASTSGPDLSYEQYF.

This clonotype was picked up a small number of times. The chain recombines TRBV28 with TRBJ2-5, with D uncertain. The CDR3 sequence is 12 residues long. The V end lost 6 bases, the J end lost 5 bases, and 10 bases lay between the germline ends. The germline gives CDR1 MDHEN, CDR2 SYDVKM. The CDR3 DNA follows: TGTGCCAGCAGCCCTGGGTTTGAGACCCAGTACTTC. Translating gives CASSPGFETQYF. Together with reference TRBV28 and TRBJ2-5, the CDR3 gives the full variable domain: DVKVTQSSRYLVKRTGEKVFLECVQDMDHENMFWYRQDPGLGLRLIYFSYDVKMKEKGDIPEGYSVSREKKERFSLILESASTNQTSMYLCASSPGFETQYFGPGTRLLVL.

This clonotype showed up just a few times. This chain links TRBV6-4 with TRBJ2-1, with D unresolved. CDR1 and CDR2 from the germline V gene are MRHNA and SNTAGT. Trimming left V 0 bases short and J 0 bases short, with 9 bases between. The CDR3 covers 16 residues. CDR3 nucleotides: TGTGCCAGCAGTGACTCGTCCAGCTTCTCCTACAATGAGCAGTTCTTC. This translates into CASSDSSSFSYNEQFF.